This TCR beta chain was recovered during a study of human T cells and chemical hapten exposure. Study conclusions and caveats: TCRs at a frequency above 1 in 1000 stayed unchanged with DPC sensitization.

This clonotype was seen only a few times. Its antigen is not known. The CDR3 is 15 amino acids. Per germline, CDR1 MNHNS and CDR2 SASEGT. Trimming pared 3 bases from V and 1 base from J, leaving 7 bases between. Separate cDNA molecules received unique molecular identifiers, which the library attached to them. Per the authors' pipeline: There were a median of approximately 100,000 TCRs per sample, with a range from about 23,224 to 690,600. TCRdb ran MiXCR on the 5' RACE reads and lists one entry per CDR3 protein. These V and J calls rely on TCRdb rather than the paper's analysis. In the table there are about 140,000 distinct CDR3 sequences, around 4% of which are singletons. Total RNA was isolated from whole blood that had not been fractionated.

The sequence derives from a female donor in good health. The chain combines TRBV6-1 with TRBJ2-6; weak D call: TRBD2 (6 bases). The CDR3 spells CASSDGGSGANVLTF. The DNA for the CDR3 is TGTGCCAGCAGTGACGGGGGTTCTGGGGCCAACGTCCTGACTTTC.